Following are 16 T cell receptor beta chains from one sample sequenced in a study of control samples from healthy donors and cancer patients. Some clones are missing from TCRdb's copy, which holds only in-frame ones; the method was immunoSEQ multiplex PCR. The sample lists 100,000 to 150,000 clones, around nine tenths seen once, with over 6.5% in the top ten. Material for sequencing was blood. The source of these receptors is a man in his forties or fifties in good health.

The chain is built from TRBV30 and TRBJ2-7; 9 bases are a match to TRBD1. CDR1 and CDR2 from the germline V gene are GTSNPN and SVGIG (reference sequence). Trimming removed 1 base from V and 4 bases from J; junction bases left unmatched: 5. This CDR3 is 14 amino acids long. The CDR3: CAWSGGQGWYEQYF. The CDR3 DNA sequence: TGTGCCTGGAGTGGGGGACAGGGATGGTACGAGCAGTACTTC.

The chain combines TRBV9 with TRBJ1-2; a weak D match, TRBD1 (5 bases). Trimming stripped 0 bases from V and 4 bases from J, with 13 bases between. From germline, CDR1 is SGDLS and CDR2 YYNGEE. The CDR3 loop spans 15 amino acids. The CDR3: CASSVGGRAGYGYTF. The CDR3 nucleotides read TGTGCCAGCAGCGTAGGGGGCAGGGCAGGCTATGGCTACACCTTC.

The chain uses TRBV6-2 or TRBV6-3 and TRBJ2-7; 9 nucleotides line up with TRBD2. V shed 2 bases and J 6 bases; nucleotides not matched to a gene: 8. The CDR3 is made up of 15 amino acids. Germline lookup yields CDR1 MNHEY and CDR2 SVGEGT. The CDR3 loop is CASSYGLAGSGEQYF. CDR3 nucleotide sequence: TGTGCCAGCAGTTACGGGCTAGCGGGGAGCGGCGAGCAGTACTTC.

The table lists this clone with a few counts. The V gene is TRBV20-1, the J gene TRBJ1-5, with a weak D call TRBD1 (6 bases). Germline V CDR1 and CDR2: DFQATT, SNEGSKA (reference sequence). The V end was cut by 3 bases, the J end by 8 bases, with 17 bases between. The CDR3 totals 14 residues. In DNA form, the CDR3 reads TGCAGTGCTAGTCTTACTGGCCAGGGGAAGCCCCAGCATTTT. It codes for CSASLTGQGKPQHF.

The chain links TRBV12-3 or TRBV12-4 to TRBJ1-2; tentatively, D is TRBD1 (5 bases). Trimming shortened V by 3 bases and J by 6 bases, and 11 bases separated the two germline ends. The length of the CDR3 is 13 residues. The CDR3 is CASSFWGTDGYTF. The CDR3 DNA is TGTGCCAGCAGTTTTTGGGGCACGGATGGCTACACCTTC.

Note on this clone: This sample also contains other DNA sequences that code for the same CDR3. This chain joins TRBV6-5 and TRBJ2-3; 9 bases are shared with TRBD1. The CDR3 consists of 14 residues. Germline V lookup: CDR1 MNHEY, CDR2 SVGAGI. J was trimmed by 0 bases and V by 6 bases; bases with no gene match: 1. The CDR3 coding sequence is TGTGCCAGCAGAGGACAGGGGAGCACAGATACGCAGTATTTT. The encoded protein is CASRGQGSTDTQYF.

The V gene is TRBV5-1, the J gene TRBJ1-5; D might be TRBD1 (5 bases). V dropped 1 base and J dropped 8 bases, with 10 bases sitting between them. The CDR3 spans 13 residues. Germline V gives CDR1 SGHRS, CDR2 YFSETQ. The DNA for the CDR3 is TGCGCCAGCAGCTTGACTTTGGGGGAGCCCCAGCATTTT. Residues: CASSLTLGEPQHF.

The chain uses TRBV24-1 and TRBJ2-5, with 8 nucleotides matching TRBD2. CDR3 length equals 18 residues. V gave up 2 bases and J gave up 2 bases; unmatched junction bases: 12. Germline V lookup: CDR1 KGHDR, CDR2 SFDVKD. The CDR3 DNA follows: TGTGCCACCAGTGATTCACGCACGGGAGCGGGGGTTCAAGAGACCCAGTACTTC. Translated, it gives CATSDSRTGAGVQETQYF.

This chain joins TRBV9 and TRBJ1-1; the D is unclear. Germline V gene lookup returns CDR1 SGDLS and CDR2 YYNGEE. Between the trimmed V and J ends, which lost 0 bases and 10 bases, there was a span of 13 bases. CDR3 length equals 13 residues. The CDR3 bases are TGTGCCAGCAGCGTAGAAGTTGGAGGGAGAGCTTTCTTT. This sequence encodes CASSVEVGGRAFF.

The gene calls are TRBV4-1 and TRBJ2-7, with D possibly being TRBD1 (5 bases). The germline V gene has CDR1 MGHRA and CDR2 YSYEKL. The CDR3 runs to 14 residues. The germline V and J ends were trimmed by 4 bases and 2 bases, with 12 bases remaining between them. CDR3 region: CASSRLTAPYEQYF. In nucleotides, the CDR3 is TGCGCCAGCAGCCGACTGACAGCTCCCTACGAGCAGTACTTC.

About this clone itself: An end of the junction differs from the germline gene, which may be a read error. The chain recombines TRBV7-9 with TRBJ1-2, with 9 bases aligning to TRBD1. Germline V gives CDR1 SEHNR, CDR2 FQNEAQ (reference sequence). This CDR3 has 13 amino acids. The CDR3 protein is CASSSVSGTGLYF. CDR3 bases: TGTGCCAGCAGCTCAGTATCCGGGACAGGGTTGTACTTC.

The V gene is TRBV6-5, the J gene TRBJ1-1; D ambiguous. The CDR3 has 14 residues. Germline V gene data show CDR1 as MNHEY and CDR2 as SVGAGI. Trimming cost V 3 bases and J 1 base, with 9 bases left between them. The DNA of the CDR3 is TGTGCCAGCAGTTATCTACACGGGAACACTGAAGCTTTCTTT. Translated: CASSYLHGNTEAFF.

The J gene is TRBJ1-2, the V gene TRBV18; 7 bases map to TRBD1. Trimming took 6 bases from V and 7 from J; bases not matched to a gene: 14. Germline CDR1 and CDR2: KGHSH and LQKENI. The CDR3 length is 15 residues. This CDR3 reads CASSRETGTASGYTF. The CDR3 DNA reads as TGTGCCAGCTCGCGCGAAACCGGGACAGCTAGTGGCTACACCTTC.

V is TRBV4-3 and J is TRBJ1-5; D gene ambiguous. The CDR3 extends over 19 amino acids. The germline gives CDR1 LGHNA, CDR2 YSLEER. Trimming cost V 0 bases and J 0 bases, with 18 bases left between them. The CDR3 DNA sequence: TGCGCCAGCAGCCAAGAGTACACCCGAGGACTTCATAGCAATCAGCCCCAGCATTTT. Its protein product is CASSQEYTRGLHSNQPQHF.

The DNA of the CDR3 is TGTGCCAGCAGCCAAAACCAAGAGACCCAGTACTTC. This translates into CASSQNQETQYF. The J gene is TRBJ2-5, the V gene TRBV3-1 (or the pseudogene TRBV3-2); D is unresolved. Germline values: CDR1 LGHDT, CDR2 YNNKEL (reference sequence). This CDR3 region has 12 residues. V was cut by 2 bases and J by 0 bases, with 1 base left in between.

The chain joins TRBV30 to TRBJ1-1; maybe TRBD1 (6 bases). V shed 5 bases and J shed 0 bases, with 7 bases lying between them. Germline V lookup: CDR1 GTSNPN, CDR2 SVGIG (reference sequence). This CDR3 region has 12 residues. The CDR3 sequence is CAWGQLNTEAFF. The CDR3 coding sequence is TGTGCCTGGGGACAGCTGAACACTGAAGCTTTCTTT.